This T cell receptor (beta chain) is drawn from a study of blood T cell repertoires in COVID-19. Study as a whole: Italy, Spain and the United States were the sources of the convalescent and acute COVID-19 samples. Sample material is recorded as cDNA or gDNA derived from T cells, B-cell-depleted T cells, or PBMCs.

In the original analysis: It was from reference gene primer amplification that nucleated cell counts were estimated. Measured with immunoSEQ multiplex PCR; TCRdb has only the in-frame clones, and not every one. That table supplies the V and J calls and clone size; D and trimming were determined from the DNA. Among over 250,000 clones listed, approximately 86% were seen once. V was shortened by 8 bases and J by 2 bases, with 10 bases between the two germline ends. The CDR3 spans 12 residues. Germline lookup yields CDR1 LNHDA and CDR2 SQIVND (reference sequence). The source is a woman in her twenties or thirties with acute or convalescent COVID-19. The chain employs TRBV19 and TRBJ2-7, with D maybe TRBD2 (6 bases). What was sequenced was peripheral blood. This CDR3 is CASGGFAYEQYF. DNA for the CDR3: TGTGCCAGTGGAGGGTTCGCCTACGAGCAGTACTTC. Combining the CDR3 with reference TRBV19 and TRBJ2-7 gives the whole variable domain DGGITQSPKYLFRKEGQNVTLSCEQNLNHDAMYWYRQDPGQGLRLIYYSQIVNDFQKGDIAEGYSVSREKKESFPLTVTSAQKNPTAFYLCASGGFAYEQYFGPGTRLTVT.